This T cell receptor beta chain originates from a study of identical twins. Points from the study as a whole: Twin pairs had excess sharing that was weaker in beta out-of-frame sequences. Instead of following the same donors, the conclusions were based on cross-sectional statistical analysis.

With 2 bases clipped from V and 7 bases from J, the junction kept 16 bases outside the gene matches. Germline CDR1 and CDR2: MDHEN and SYDVKM. The CDR3 length is 17 residues. Regarding this clonotype: What it recognizes is unknown.

In TCRdb, the 5' RACE reads were re-called with MiXCR into one record per CDR3 protein. This sample has about 1.7 million distinct CDR3 sequences, with less than 40% found just once. The sequenced sample was cord blood. The V and J genes are TRBV28 and TRBJ2-7, with 8 bases aligning to TRBD2. The sequence derives from a newborn girl in good health. The CDR3 DNA is TGTGCCAGCAGTTTACGCGGGAGGCTTAGCTCCTACAATGAGCAGTACTTC. Translated: CASSLRGRLSSYNEQYF.